This is a list of T cell receptor beta chains from one sample in a study of cytomegalovirus exposure and HLA in healthy donors. Data came from immunoSEQ multiplex PCR; TCRdb stores just in-frame clones and leaves some out. In total, the table holds tens of thousands of clones. Sequenced sample: PBMCs. The receptors were gathered from a man aged 35-49 years in good health and CMV-seronegative. The CDR3 runs from the conserved cysteine through the conserved F or W. D genes are given only for firm matches.

TRBV2	-	TRBJ2-7	TGTGCCAGCCATGACCCGGTTAGGAGGGGGCGAACCTACGAGCAGTACTTC	CASHDPVRRGRTYEQYF
TRBV7-2	-	TRBJ1-1	TGTGCCAGCAGCCCGACTCGGAACACTGAAGCTTTCTTT	CASSPTRNTEAFF
TRBV11-2	-	TRBJ2-2	TGTGCCAGCGACACAGGGACCGGGGAGCTGTTTTTT	CASDTGTGELFF
TRBV30	TRBD1	TRBJ1-1	TGTGCCTGGAGTATAACAGGGGAAACTGAAGCTTTCTTT	CAWSITGETEAFF
TRBV6-6	TRBD1	TRBJ1-1	TGTGCCAGCAGTTCACTGACAGGGGGGTTCGGCACTGAAGCTTTCTTT	CASSSLTGGFGTEAFF
TRBV6-5	-	TRBJ1-1	TGTGCCAGCAGAGTAGACACGATCAACACTGAAGCTTTCTTT	CASRVDTINTEAFF
TRBV19	TRBD1	TRBJ1-5	TGTGCCAGTATCCAGGACAGGGGTCAGCCCCAGCATTTT	CASIQDRGQPQHF
TRBV6-5	TRBD1	TRBJ2-7	TGTGCCAGCAGTTACGGGCCCACAGGGGCCCGCGAGCAGTACTTC	CASSYGPTGAREQYF
TRBV10-3	TRBD1	TRBJ1-4	TGTGCCATCAGTGATGGACAGGGACTTCGGGAAAAACTGTTTTTT	CAISDGQGLREKLFF
TRBV6-4	TRBD1	TRBJ2-2	TGTGCCAGCAGTGTGGGACAGGGTGAAGGAACCGGGGAGCTGTTTTTT	CASSVGQGEGTGELFF
TRBV30	-	TRBJ2-1	TGTGCCTCGCTCGGTCCGACAATCTTC	CASLGPTIF
TRBV18	TRBD2	TRBJ2-7	TGTGCCAGCTCACCACTCGCGGGGGGAATTTTAGACGAGCAGTACTTC	CASSPLAGGILDEQYF
TRBV11-2	-	TRBJ2-4	TGTGCCAGCAGCCCACAGACAACGAGAGCCAAAAACATTCAGTACTTC	CASSPQTTRAKNIQYF
TRBV7-4	-	TRBJ1-3	TGTGCCAGCAGCTCTGGAATTGGAGCCTTCTCTGGAAACACCATATATTTT	CASSSGIGAFSGNTIYF
TRBV29-1	-	TRBJ1-1	TGCAGCGTGACACAAGGGACATCGGGCACTGAAGCTTTCTTT	CSVTQGTSGTEAFF
TRBV5-1	-	TRBJ1-2	TGCGCCAGCAGCCCCCTTGGGAGACTCGGGGGATCCTATGGCTACACCTTC	CASSPLGRLGGSYGYTF
TRBV18	-	TRBJ1-4	TGTGCCAGCTCACTCGGGATAAACGAGGAAGAAAAACTGTTTTTT	CASSLGINEEEKLFF
TRBV9	TRBD2	TRBJ2-3	TGTGCCAGCAGCGTGCTAGCGGGTCGTGGGGATACGCAGTATTTT	CASSVLAGRGDTQYF
TRBV5-4	-	TRBJ1-4	TGTGCCAGCAGCTCAGGGGCCCCTCCTGAAAAACTGTTTTTT	CASSSGAPPEKLFF
TRBV30	TRBD2	TRBJ2-6	TGTGCCTGGAGTCCTCTCGGGGGGATGAACTCTGGGGCCAACGTCCTGACTTTC	CAWSPLGGMNSGANVLTF
TRBV5-1	TRBD2	TRBJ2-2	TGCGCCAGCAGCTTGGCTAGCGGGGCGGCCGGGGAGCTGTTTTTT	CASSLASGAAGELFF
TRBV12-5	TRBD1	TRBJ1-3	TGTGCTAGTGGTAGGGGGCCCTCTGGAAACACCATATATTTT	CASGRGPSGNTIYF
TRBV6-1	-	TRBJ1-2	TGTGCCAGCAGTGGGAGGACAGTACCTAACTATGGCTACACCTTC	CASSGRTVPNYGYTF
TRBV27	-	TRBJ2-2	TGTGCCAGCAGTTCCGACAGCCGGGAGCTGTTTTTT	CASSSDSRELFF